These 19 T cell receptor beta chains were all obtained from the same sample, sequenced in a study of CD8 T cells in ankylosing spondylitis. The study, taken as a whole, reports: For ankylosing spondylitis blood, a TCR beta motif of about 8 highly homologous variants appeared characteristic.

The antigens these receptors bind are not known. TCRdb re-called the 5' RACE reads through MiXCR, storing one row per CDR3 protein. The table shows fewer than 450,000 distinct CDR3 sequences, with approximately 17% occurring only once. Sequencing used blood, either unsorted or a sorted T cell fraction (not recorded which). The receptors were gathered from a male donor with ankylosing spondylitis.

This clonotype has just a few counts. The gene calls are TRBV11-2 and TRBJ2-3, with D perhaps given as TRBD1 or TRBD2 (6 bases each). V was trimmed by 5 bases and J by 2 bases, leaving 17 bases between them. The CDR3 covers 16 residues. CDR1 and CDR2 (germline): SGHAT, FQNNGV. CDR3 sequence (DNA): TGTGCCAGCAGCCCCACGGGGGCACACTCCACAGATACGCAGTATTTT. Translated, it gives CASSPTGAHSTDTQYF.

V usage is TRBV5-6 and J usage is TRBJ2-6; 8 nucleotides line up with TRBD1. V shed 2 bases, J shed 2 bases, and the junction held 9 bases outside the gene matches. CDR3 size: 18 residues. From germline, CDR1 is SGHDT and CDR2 YYEEEE. The CDR3 sequence is CASSFLGQGGAGANVLTF. CDR3 sequence (DNA): TGTGCCAGCAGCTTCTTAGGACAGGGAGGAGCTGGGGCCAACGTCCTGACTTTC.

The chain is built from TRBV12-3 or TRBV12-4 and TRBJ1-1, with a possible D match to TRBD1 (6 bases). V was pared by 6 bases and J by 11 bases, with 25 bases between. There are 15 residues in the CDR3. The CDR3 sequence is CASSSYQDRFKMAFF. The CDR3 DNA reads TGTGCCAGCAGCTCATATCAAGACAGGTTTAAGATGGCTTTCTTT.

The rearrangement joins TRBV18 to TRBJ1-5; D not certain. V lost 2 bases to trimming and J lost 4 bases, with 9 bases between them. The CDR3 has 14 amino acids. In germline, CDR1 is KGHSH, CDR2 LQKENI. CDR3 sequence reads: CASSPTNRNQPQHF. The CDR3 region has the DNA TGTGCCAGCTCACCAACGAACAGAAATCAGCCCCAGCATTTT.

The rearrangement uses TRBV27 and TRBJ2-1; 7 bases line up with TRBD2. Trimming removed 7 bases from V and 7 bases from J; junction bases left unmatched: 7. This CDR3 comprises 13 residues. CDR1 is MNHEY, CDR2 SMNVEV, per germline (reference sequence). The CDR3 sequence is CASIQRDRNEQFF. As DNA, the CDR3 is TGTGCCAGCATCCAGCGGGACCGAAATGAGCAGTTCTTC.

The chain has TRBV5-1 and TRBJ2-2; 7 bases fit TRBD2. V was pared by 3 bases and J by 0 bases, with 5 bases of the junction left unmatched. CDR1 and CDR2 from the germline V gene are SGHRS and YFSETQ. The CDR3 is made up of 16 amino acids. CDR3 sequence (DNA): TGCGCCAGCAGCTGGCGCCGGGGGGCGAACACCGGGGAGCTGTTTTTT. Translated: CASSWRRGANTGELFF.

This chain joins TRBV7-9 and TRBJ1-3; a weak D match, TRBD1 (5 bases). Germline assignment: CDR1 SEHNR and CDR2 FQNEAQ (reference sequence). CDR3 length: 13 residues. With 2 bases removed from V and 4 bases from J, the gap between germline ends came to 6 bases. Here the CDR3 reads CASSLRQGNTIYF. CDR3 nucleotides: TGTGCCAGCAGCTTAAGACAGGGAAACACCATATATTTT.

This clonotype was seen just once. The V call is TRBV27, the J call TRBJ2-5; D may correspond to TRBD1 or TRBD2 (5 bases each). CDR3 length: 15 residues. Germline-derived CDR1 and CDR2 are MNHEY and SMNVEV (reference sequence). V was trimmed by 1 base and J by 3 bases, leaving 12 bases between them. The CDR3 region has the DNA TGTGCCAGCAGTTTATTGGGGGAGACGGAAGAGACCCAGTACTTC. It specifies CASSLLGETEETQYF.

The chain combines TRBV5-1 with TRBJ1-1, with no clear D. This CDR3 comprises 14 residues. The ends were cut back, 4 bases at V and 5 bases at J, with 15 bases in the middle. In germline, CDR1 is SGHRS, CDR2 YFSETQ. CDR3 loop: CASSQQISGTEAFF. The CDR3 DNA sequence: TGCGCCAGCAGCCAACAGATAAGTGGGACTGAAGCTTTCTTT. The full variable domain, with the rest looked up from reference TRBV5-1 and TRBJ1-1, is KAGVTQTPRYLIKTRGQQVTLSCSPISGHRSVSWYQQTPGQGLQFLFEYFSETQRNKGNFPGRFSGRQFSNSRSEMNVSTLELGDSALYLCASSQQISGTEAFFGQGTRLTVV.

The chain is built from TRBV5-6 and TRBJ2-7; TRBD1 matches 9 bases. V shed 1 base, J shed 7 bases, and the junction held 12 bases outside the gene matches. The CDR3 runs 16 residues. CDR1 is SGHDT and CDR2 is YYEEEE in the germline V gene. The CDR3 DNA is TGTGCCAGCAGCTTGTTTGGTACAGGGGGCATAATGGAGCAGTACTTC. This sequence encodes CASSLFGTGGIMEQYF.

V gene TRBV6-6 combines with J gene TRBJ2-3, with D hard to call. Germline values: CDR1 MNHNY, CDR2 SVGAGI (reference sequence). The CDR3 consists of 12 residues. V was trimmed by 6 bases and J by 4 bases, leaving 8 bases between them. Here the CDR3 reads CASSPVPDTQYF. The CDR3 coding sequence is TGTGCCAGCAGCCCCGTCCCAGATACGCAGTATTTT.

The chain combines TRBV18 with TRBJ1-2; 8 bases match TRBD1. CDR3 length: 16 amino acids. Germline CDR1 and CDR2: KGHSH and LQKENI. Trimming took 0 bases from V and 3 from J; bases not matched to a gene: 6. CDR3 region: CASSPPATGAYYGYTF. The CDR3 DNA is TGTGCCAGCTCACCACCGGCGACAGGGGCCTACTATGGCTACACCTTC. Filled out from reference TRBV18 and TRBJ1-2, the complete variable domain reads NAGVMQNPRHLVRRRGQEARLRCSPMKGHSHVYWYRQLPEEGLKFMVYLQKENIIDESGMPKERFSAEFPKEGPSILRIQQVVRGDSAAYFCASSPPATGAYYGYTFGSGTRLTVV.

This clonotype was seen a few times. The CDR3 DNA follows: TGTGCCAGCAGCACCCTCTCGAACACTGAAGCTTTCTTT. Amino acid sequence: CASSTLSNTEAFF. The chain uses TRBV7-3 and TRBJ1-1; D is uncertain. The V end lost 5 bases, the J end lost 1 base, and 8 bases lay between the germline ends. In germline, CDR1 is SGHTA, CDR2 FQGTGA. CDR3 length: 13 residues.

This clonotype was seen only a few times. The V gene is TRBV24-1, the J gene TRBJ2-1; maybe TRBD2 (6 bases). Trimming removed 8 bases at V and 5 bases at J, with 15 bases between. Germline-derived CDR1 and CDR2 are KGHDR and SFDVKD. CDR3 length: 14 residues. DNA of the CDR3: TGTGCCACCAAAGGGGACTCCCACGACAATGAGCAGTTCTTC. Translation: CATKGDSHDNEQFF.

V usage is TRBV28 and J usage is TRBJ1-2, with D uncertain. The V gene lost 6 bases and the J gene lost 7 bases, with 18 bases spanning the gap. The CDR3 runs to 14 residues. Germline CDR1 and CDR2: MDHEN and SYDVKM. As DNA, the CDR3 is TGTGCCAGCAGATCCCCGAAGAACAGCGGTGGCTACACCTTC. Its translation: CASRSPKNSGGYTF.

This clonotype was seen ten or more times. The chain is built from TRBV5-1 and TRBJ1-1; 11 bases are a match to TRBD1. With 4 bases clipped from V and 4 bases from J, the junction kept 3 bases outside the gene matches. The CDR3 is 14 residues long. Germline V CDR1 and CDR2: SGHRS, YFSETQ. CDR3 coding DNA: TGCGCCAGCAGCACCGGGACAGGGGGCACTGAAGCTTTCTTT. Its translation: CASSTGTGGTEAFF. Full variable domain (missing parts from reference TRBV5-1 and TRBJ1-1): KAGVTQTPRYLIKTRGQQVTLSCSPISGHRSVSWYQQTPGQGLQFLFEYFSETQRNKGNFPGRFSGRQFSNSRSEMNVSTLELGDSALYLCASSTGTGGTEAFFGQGTRLTVV.

This clonotype was seen only a few times. The V and J genes are TRBV24-1 and TRBJ2-7; 7 bases align to TRBD1. With 4 bases clipped from V and 4 bases from J, the junction kept 9 bases outside the gene matches. From germline, CDR1 is KGHDR and CDR2 SFDVKD. The CDR3 is 15 amino acids. CDR3 DNA: TGTGCCACCAGTGACCCCCGCCGGGACAGTTACGAGCAGTACTTC. Protein product: CATSDPRRDSYEQYF.

The chain recombines TRBV3-1 with TRBJ1-1; D is undetermined. Germline CDR1 LGHDT, CDR2 YNNKEL (reference sequence). The V gene lost 0 bases and the J gene lost 0 bases, with 8 bases spanning the gap. The CDR3 is made up of 15 amino acids. CDR3 nucleotide sequence: TGTGCCAGCAGCCAAGAAGGGAGTATGAACACTGAAGCTTTCTTT. It is translated as CASSQEGSMNTEAFF.

This clonotype has more than one count but fewer than ten. V and J are TRBV4-2 and TRBJ2-2; 15 bases fit TRBD2. This CDR3 has 20 amino acids. Germline lookup yields CDR1 LGHNA and CDR2 YNFKEQ. Trimming cost V 3 bases and J 5 bases; bases outside gene matches: 13. The CDR3 sequence is CASSHSLPGLAGGATGELFF. CDR3 sequence (DNA): TGTGCCAGCAGCCATTCCTTACCGGGACTAGCGGGAGGAGCGACCGGGGAGCTGTTTTTT.